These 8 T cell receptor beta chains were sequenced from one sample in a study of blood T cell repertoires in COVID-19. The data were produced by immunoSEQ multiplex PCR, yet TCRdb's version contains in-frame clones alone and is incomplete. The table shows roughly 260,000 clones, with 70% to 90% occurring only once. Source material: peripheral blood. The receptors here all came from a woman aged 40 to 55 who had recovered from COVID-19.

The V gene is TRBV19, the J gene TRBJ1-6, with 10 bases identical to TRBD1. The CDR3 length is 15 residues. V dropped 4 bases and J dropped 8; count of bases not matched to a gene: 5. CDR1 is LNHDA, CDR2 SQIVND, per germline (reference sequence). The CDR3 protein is CASSTRTGGDSPLHF. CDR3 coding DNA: TGTGCCAGTAGTACCCGGACAGGGGGGGATTCACCCCTCCACTTT.

CDR3 amino acids: CASSRPGQGATGELFF. CDR3 DNA: TGTGCCAGCAGCCGCCCGGGACAGGGGGCGACCGGGGAGCTGTTTTTT. This chain joins TRBV5-5 and TRBJ2-2; 12 bases match TRBD1. The CDR3 runs to 16 residues. Germline V gene sequence: CDR1 SGHKS, CDR2 YYEKEE (reference sequence). Trimming at V came to 4 bases and at J to 5 bases, leaving 6 bases not matched to a gene.

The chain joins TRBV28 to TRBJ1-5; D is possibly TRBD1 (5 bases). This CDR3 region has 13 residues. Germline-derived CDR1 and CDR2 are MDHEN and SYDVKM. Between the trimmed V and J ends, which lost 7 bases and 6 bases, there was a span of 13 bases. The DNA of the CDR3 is TGTGCCAGCAAGTCGGGGGGGAGTCAGCCCCAGCATTTT. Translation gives CASKSGGSQPQHF.

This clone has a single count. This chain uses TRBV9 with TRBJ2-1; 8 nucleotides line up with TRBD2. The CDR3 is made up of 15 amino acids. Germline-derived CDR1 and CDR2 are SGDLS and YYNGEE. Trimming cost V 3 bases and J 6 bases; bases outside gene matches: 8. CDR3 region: CASSAGTRTANEQFF. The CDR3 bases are TGTGCCAGCAGCGCCGGGACTAGGACGGCCAATGAGCAGTTCTTC.

The DNA of the CDR3 is TGTGCCAGCAGCTTAAGGGCAGGGACAGCTCAAGAGACCCAGTACTTC. Protein sequence: CASSLRAGTAQETQYF. J is TRBJ2-5 and V is TRBV7-6; 7 nucleotides align to TRBD1. Losses at the gene ends were 2 bases for V and 2 bases for J; bases not matched to a gene: 8. CDR1 is SGHVS, CDR2 FNYEAQ, per germline. There are 16 residues in the CDR3.

The CDR3: CASSDRSGYEQYF. The CDR3 region has the DNA TGTGCCAGCAGTGACCGCAGCGGCTACGAGCAGTACTTC. The rearrangement uses TRBV6-4 and TRBJ2-7; TRBD2 might be the D (5 bases). The CDR3 spans 13 residues. Trimming cost V 2 bases and J 3 bases, with 8 bases left between them. Germline V gene lookup returns CDR1 MRHNA and CDR2 SNTAGT.

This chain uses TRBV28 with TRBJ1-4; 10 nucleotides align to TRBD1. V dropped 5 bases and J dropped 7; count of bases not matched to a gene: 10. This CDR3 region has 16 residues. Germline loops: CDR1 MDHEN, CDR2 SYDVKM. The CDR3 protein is CASSIGAGQGSEKLFF. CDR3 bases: TGTGCCAGCAGTATCGGGGCGGGACAGGGGTCTGAAAAACTGTTTTTT.

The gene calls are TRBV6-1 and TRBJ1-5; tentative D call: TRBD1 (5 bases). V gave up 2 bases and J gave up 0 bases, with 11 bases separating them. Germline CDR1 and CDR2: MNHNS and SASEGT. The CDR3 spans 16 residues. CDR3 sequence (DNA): TGTGCCAGCAGTGAATCAGACAGTTATAGCAATCAGCCCCAGCATTTT. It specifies CASSESDSYSNQPQHF.